The rows below give T cell receptor beta chains drawn from one sample of a study of blood T cell repertoires in COVID-19. Only in-frame clones appear in the TCRdb table, and some are missing; sequencing was by immunoSEQ multiplex PCR. The table includes some 300,000 clones, around 90% detected once. Sequenced input: PBMCs or T cells enriched from blood (not recorded which). The receptors derive from a woman aged 55 to 70 in a cohort exposed to, infected with or recovered from COVID-19 (not recorded which). The CDR3 runs from the conserved cysteine through the conserved F or W. D genes are given only for firm matches.

V gene,J gene,D gene,CDR3 length,CDR3 protein
TRBV7-9,TRBJ1-1,TRBD1,14,CASSVGQGRTEAFF
TRBV12-3/TRBV12-4,TRBJ1-2,-,12,CASSSSAYGYTF
TRBV21-1,TRBJ1-4,-,14,CASSKGRDNEKLFF
TRBV5-1,TRBJ2-7,TRBD2,14,CASSFGGSSYEQYF
TRBV28,TRBJ1-4,-,16,CASSLIVTPPNKKLFF
TRBV6-5,TRBJ1-2,-,15,CASTSLRGSNYGYTF
TRBV18,TRBJ2-3,TRBD2,15,CASSPTGGETDTQYF
TRBV6-4,TRBJ2-3,-,13,CASSDSTTDTQYF
TRBV4-1,TRBJ2-5,TRBD2,18,CASSQDVSLAGGQETQYF
TRBV27,TRBJ2-7,TRBD2,16,CASSLLVSGRGNEQYF
TRBV28,TRBJ2-7,TRBD1,17,CASSSRQGPLSSYEQYF
TRBV13,TRBJ1-1,TRBD1,14,CASSLGDRGAEAFF
TRBV5-1,TRBJ2-2,TRBD1,13,CASSRDSEGELFF
TRBV29-1,TRBJ2-7,TRBD2,16,CSVGWGLAGASYEQYF
TRBV2,TRBJ2-5,TRBD1,16,CASSEGRTGGQETQYF